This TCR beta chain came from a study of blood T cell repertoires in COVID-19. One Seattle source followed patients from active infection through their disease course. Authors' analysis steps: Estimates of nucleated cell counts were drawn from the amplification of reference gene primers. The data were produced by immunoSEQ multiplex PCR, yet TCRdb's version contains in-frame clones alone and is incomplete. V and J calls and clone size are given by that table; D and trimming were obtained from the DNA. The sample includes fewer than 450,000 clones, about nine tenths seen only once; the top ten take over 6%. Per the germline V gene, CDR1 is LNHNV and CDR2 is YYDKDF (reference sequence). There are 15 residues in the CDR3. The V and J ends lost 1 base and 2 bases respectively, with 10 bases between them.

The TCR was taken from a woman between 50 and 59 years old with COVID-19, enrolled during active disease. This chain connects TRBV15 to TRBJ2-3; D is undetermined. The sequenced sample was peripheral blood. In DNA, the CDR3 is TGTGCCACCAGCAGAGGGGCCAGTGACACAGATACGCAGTATTTT. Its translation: CATSRGASDTDTQYF.